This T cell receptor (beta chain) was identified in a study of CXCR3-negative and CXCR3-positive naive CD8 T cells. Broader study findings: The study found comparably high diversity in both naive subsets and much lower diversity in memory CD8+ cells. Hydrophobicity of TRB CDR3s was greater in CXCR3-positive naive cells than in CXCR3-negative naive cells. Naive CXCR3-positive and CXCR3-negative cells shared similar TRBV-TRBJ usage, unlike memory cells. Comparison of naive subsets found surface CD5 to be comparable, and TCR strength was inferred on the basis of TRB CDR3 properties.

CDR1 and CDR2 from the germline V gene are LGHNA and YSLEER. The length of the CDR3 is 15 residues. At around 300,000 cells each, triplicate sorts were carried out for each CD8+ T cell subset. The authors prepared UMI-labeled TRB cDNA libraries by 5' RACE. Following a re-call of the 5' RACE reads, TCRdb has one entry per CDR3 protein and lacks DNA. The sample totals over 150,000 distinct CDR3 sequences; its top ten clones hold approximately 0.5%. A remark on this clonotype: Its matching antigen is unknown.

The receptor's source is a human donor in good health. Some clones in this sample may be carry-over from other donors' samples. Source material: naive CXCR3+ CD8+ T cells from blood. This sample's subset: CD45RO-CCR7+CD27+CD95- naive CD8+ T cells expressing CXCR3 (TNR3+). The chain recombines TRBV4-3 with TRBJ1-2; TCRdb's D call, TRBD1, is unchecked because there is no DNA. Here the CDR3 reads CASSPFLLTGDGYTF.